This T cell receptor beta chain was sequenced in a study of beta chain features in type 1 diabetes (dated by TCRdb to between 2017 and 2018). Study-level background: Mean age, gender distribution, total cell number and subset yield did not differ between patients and healthy donors. The study compared the TCRB repertoires of sorted circulating CD4+ T cell subsets in recently diagnosed type 1 diabetes patients with those in matched healthy donors. Regulatory and stem cell-like memory subsets were isolated from only 8 patients and about eight healthy donors, whereas naive and central memory subsets came from all 30 or so donors. A total of around 110,000,000 sorted cells were examined across all samples, and RNA yield correlated strongly with the number of cells per subset.

Results and caveats for the whole study, not just this receptor: At VDJ recombination sites, patients with type 1 diabetes made fewer insertions and deleted more nucleotides, a pattern implying thymic rearrangement abnormalities. Because cDNA rather than genomic DNA was sequenced, highly expressing activated cells could have been over-represented, although no difference in activation and CD3 levels was found between groups. Type 1 diabetes patients showed a moderate but significant shortening of TCRB CDR3 length in all four CD4+ subsets. HLA sub-analyses involved small numbers of individuals, so any influence of HLA type on TCRB rearrangement remained unresolved. Naive, central memory and regulatory TCRB repertoires appeared to be more alike among patients than among healthy donors. Shorter templates might have been favored by PCR, but patient and control samples were amplified and corrected together, so both groups would have been affected equally by any skew.

All of the isolated RNA was reverse transcribed with the High Capacity cDNA Reverse Transcription Kit, so expressed TCRB transcripts were sequenced. Deep immunoSEQ sequencing was applied to naive, central memory and regulatory T cell samples, giving an average of around 4 million total reads per sample. Sorted cells were lysed in RLT buffer, and RNA was extracted using DNase-treated RNeasy Micro or Mini kits according to cell number. To prevent cross-contamination, every cell subset was processed on its own, while patient and healthy donor samples were processed together. TCRB sequences were amplified from cDNA with the immunoSEQ multiplex PCR, producing 87-bp fragments spanning the CDR3 region. The amplicons were sequenced using the Illumina HiSeq platform. As for how the authors treated the data: PCR bias was computationally corrected using synthetic template baselines, reads within Hamming distance 2 were collapsed, and singletons that could not be merged were discarded. Reads were aligned to IMGT to assign V, D and J genes, CDR3 length, and insertions or deletions at six rearrangement sites. Within each subset, clonotype counts were normalized to sorted cell number, and only after that were true diversity and Gini coefficients computed with the tcR R package. The overlap coefficient, calculated on TCRB nucleotide sequences, was used to measure repertoire sharing. Out-of-frame TCRB sequences from naive cells were analyzed to stand in for the pre-selection repertoire. TCRdb retrieved this table from immuneACCESS and kept in-frame rearrangements only. Not all clones are present; in checked studies, unresolved V genes account for under half, and no reason is known for the remainder. The V and J calls and clone size come from that table; D and trimming were worked out from the DNA. Present in this sample are about 300,000 clones, about 13% of which were seen just once. The ten largest account for 0.015% of the sample.

From cysteine to phenylalanine, the CDR3 is 15 amino acids long. This entry keeps only the CDR3 DNA: 45 bases, framed from base 1. The CDR1 and CDR2 encoded by the germline V gene are MDHEN and SYDVKM. Between the V and J ends, shortened by 7 bases and 3 bases respectively, the junction contains 19 bases. Each donor gave one peripheral blood draw, roughly 120 mL on average, collected into heparinised tubes. Using a panel that included CD45RO, CCR7, CD25, CD127, CD95 and CD27, naive, central memory, regulatory and stem cell-like memory CD4+ T cells were sorted on a BD FACSAria II. All sorted populations exceeded 98% purity. Right away, PBMCs were isolated by Lymphoprep density gradient centrifugation and were stained directly, with no culture step. So that batch effects would be minimized, each experiment stained and sorted samples in pairs, pairing one healthy donor with one patient. This clone has only a few counts. Its antigen has not been determined. No much larger clone is present one base from it, and per-base qualities are unavailable.

This clonotype was sampled from a woman between 18 and 29 years old with type 1 diabetes. The sequence joins TRBV28 to TRBJ2-7; the D segment could be TRBD2, given 5 matching bases. The specimen was naive CD4+ T cells from blood. The cell subset or site tag for this specimen amounts to: true naive CD4+ T cells. The DNA is TGTGCCAGCACCCCCGAGCTAACCGGACTCTACGAGCAGTACTTC. Translated, it reads CASTPELTGLYEQYF.